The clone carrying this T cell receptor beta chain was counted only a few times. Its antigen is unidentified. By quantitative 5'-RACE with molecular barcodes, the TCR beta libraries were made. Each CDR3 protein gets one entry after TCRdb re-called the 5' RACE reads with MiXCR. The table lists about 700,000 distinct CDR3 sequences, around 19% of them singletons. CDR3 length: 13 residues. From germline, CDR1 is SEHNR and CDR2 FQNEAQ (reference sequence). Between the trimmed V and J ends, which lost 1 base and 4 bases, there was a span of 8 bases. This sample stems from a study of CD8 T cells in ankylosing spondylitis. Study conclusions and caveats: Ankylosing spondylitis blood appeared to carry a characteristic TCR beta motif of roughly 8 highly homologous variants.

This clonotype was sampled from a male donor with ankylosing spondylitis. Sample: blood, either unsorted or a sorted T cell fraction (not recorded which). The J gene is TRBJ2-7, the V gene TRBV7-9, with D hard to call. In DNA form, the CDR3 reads TGTGCCAGCAGCTTAGAGTCGGCTTACGAGCAGTACTTC. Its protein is CASSLESAYEQYF.